The TCR beta chain under discussion was sequenced for a study of glioma-infiltrating T cells after dendritic cell vaccination. Study background: Dendritic cell vaccine was injected intradermally three times, biweekly. Broader study findings: Estimated pretreatment TIL content predicted outcome after dendritic cell vaccination.

V lost 4 bases to trimming and J lost 1 base, with 14 bases between them. CDR3 size: 16 residues. CDR1 is SEHNR and CDR2 is FQNEAQ in the germline V gene (reference sequence). A remark on this clone: Its antigen is undetermined.

Data came from immunoSEQ multiplex PCR; TCRdb stores just in-frame clones and leaves some out. The sample shows approximately 100,000 clones, around 80% of them seen only once. The TCR was taken from a human donor with glioblastoma. The specimen comprised blood, sampled before dendritic cell vaccination. This rearrangement joins TRBV7-9 to TRBJ1-3; a weak D match, TRBD1 (6 bases). This CDR3 reads CASSSHRVSSGNTIYF. The CDR3 DNA reads as TGTGCCAGCAGCTCCCACAGGGTTTCGTCTGGAAACACCATATATTTT.